This note documents a single T cell receptor beta chain sequence. The data were taken from a study of PD-L1 blockade in urothelial cancer. In the study overall: Blood was evaluated 3 weeks (second dose) and 6 weeks after therapy began.

With 5 bases clipped from V and 1 base from J, the junction kept 5 bases outside the gene matches. Germline V CDR1 and CDR2: LNHDA, SQIVND (reference sequence). The CDR3 runs 16 residues. Method: immunoSEQ multiplex PCR; TCRdb's copy keeps in-frame clones and lacks some. This sample carries tens of thousands of clones, 65% to 90% of them seen once, and the ten largest clones take 15% to 18%. The time point is: pretreatment peripheral blood. The sample consisted of PBMCs, taken around atezolizumab (anti-PD-L1) treatment. The receptor's source is a man between 65 and 79 years old with urothelial cancer. This chain uses TRBV19 with TRBJ2-5; 12 positions match TRBD2. This CDR3 reads CASSEASGRAQETQYF. For the CDR3, the DNA is TGTGCCAGTAGTGAGGCTAGCGGGAGGGCCCAAGAGACCCAGTACTTC.